The T cell receptor beta chain under discussion was sequenced for a study of patients and donors after allogeneic stem cell transplantation. From the RT-PCR reads, TCRdb called clonotypes with MiXCR, one entry per CDR3 protein. The sample lists roughly 960,000 distinct CDR3 sequences; over 15% were seen once. The source is a human donor who was either an allogeneic HSCT recipient or a stem cell or donor lymphocyte infusion donor (not recorded which). It is not recorded whose cells these are; they may come from a transplant donor. The source material was blood, either unsorted or a sorted T cell fraction (not recorded which).

CDR3 nucleotides: TGCAGTGCTAGAGATCCAACAGGGGGTCCCTACGAGCAGTACTTC. It encodes CSARDPTGGPYEQYF. V and J are TRBV20-1 and TRBJ2-7, with 8 nucleotides matching TRBD1. Germline V CDR1 and CDR2: DFQATT, SNEGSKA (reference sequence). V lost 0 bases to trimming and J lost 2 bases; unmatched junction nucleotides: 6. The length of the CDR3 is 15 residues.